The rows below give T cell receptor beta chains drawn from one sample of a study of blood T cell repertoires in COVID-19. Libraries were prepared by immunoSEQ multiplex PCR; TCRdb keeps only in-frame clonotypes and omits some of them. The sample lists 350,000 or so clones, approximately 91% occurring once. Sequences were obtained from PBMCs or T cells enriched from blood (not recorded which). The receptors stem from a woman in her thirties who had been exposed to COVID-19. CDR3s include the opening cysteine and the closing phenylalanine or tryptophan. Each record gives: clone size, D gene, J gene, V gene, CDR3 protein, CDR3 DNA. A D gene is named only where the DNA matches it firmly. The listing skips clone size in some rows; elsewhere it reads once, few, many or a size class.

-,TRBD2,TRBJ2-7,TRBV28,CASSQAGASYEQYF,TGTGCCAGCAGTCAAGCGGGGGCCTCCTACGAGCAGTACTTC
-,TRBD1,TRBJ1-1,TRBV5-1,CASSWTGAKNTEAFF,TGCGCCAGCAGCTGGACAGGGGCGAAAAACACTGAAGCTTTCTTT
-,-,TRBJ2-1,TRBV28,CASSSRIDALF,TGTGCCAGCAGTTCTAGGATCGATGCGCTCTTC
-,TRBD1,TRBJ1-5,TRBV28,CASRPGTGKDQPQHF,TGTGCCAGCAGACCCGGGACAGGGAAGGATCAGCCCCAGCATTTT
-,-,TRBJ1-1,TRBV27,CASSLSGMVQGTEAFF,TGTGCCAGCAGTTTATCCGGTATGGTTCAGGGGACTGAAGCTTTCTTT
-,-,TRBJ1-2,TRBV2,CASAGNYGYTF,TGTGCCAGCGCCGGGAACTATGGCTACACCTTC
-,-,TRBJ2-7,TRBV19,CASRGGFEQYF,TGTGCCAGTAGAGGAGGGTTTGAGCAGTACTTC
-,-,TRBJ2-1,TRBV3-1/TRBV3-2,CASNRDTSYNEQFF,TGTGCCAGCAATCGGGACACCTCCTACAATGAGCAGTTCTTC
-,-,TRBJ2-7,TRBV9,CASSVGNSYEQYF,TGTGCCAGCAGCGTAGGTAATTCCTACGAGCAGTACTTC
-,-,TRBJ2-1,TRBV19,CASTPSGSGYNEQFF,TGTGCCAGTACCCCGTCGGGAAGCGGATACAATGAGCAGTTCTTC
-,-,TRBJ2-7,TRBV6-5,CASSYGGAGAYEQYF,TGTGCCAGCAGTTACGGGGGGGCTGGGGCCTACGAGCAGTACTTC
once,-,TRBJ1-1,TRBV29-1,CSVVEQLNTEAFF,TGCAGCGTTGTGGAACAGTTGAACACTGAAGCTTTCTTT
-,-,TRBJ1-3,TRBV19,CASRSRRNSGNTIYF,TGTGCCAGTAGATCCAGGCGAAACTCTGGAAACACCATATATTTT
-,TRBD1,TRBJ1-2,TRBV6-6,CASSPTGVNYGYTF,TGTGCCAGCTCCCCGACAGGGGTAAACTATGGCTACACCTTC
-,-,TRBJ2-7,TRBV27,CASSRSRTAITYEQYF,TGTGCCAGCAGTCGCAGCCGGACAGCCATAACCTACGAGCAGTACTTC
-,TRBD2,TRBJ2-1,TRBV12-3/TRBV12-4,CASSLSGNNEQFF,TGTGCCAGCAGCCTCAGCGGGAACAATGAGCAGTTCTTC
-,-,TRBJ1-3,TRBV5-1,CASSLAGGRIADTIYF,TGCGCCAGCAGCTTGGCGGGGGGCAGGATCGCGGACACCATATATTTT
-,-,TRBJ2-7,TRBV28,CASSPTRLEQYF,TGTGCCAGCAGTCCTACCCGCCTCGAGCAGTACTTC
-,TRBD1,TRBJ2-1,TRBV18,CASSPAVWDRGNEQFF,TGTGCCAGCTCACCAGCCGTCTGGGACAGGGGCAATGAGCAGTTCTTC
once,-,TRBJ1-2,TRBV19,CASSIASYGYTF,TGTGCCAGTAGTATAGCCTCCTATGGCTACACCTTC
-,TRBD2,TRBJ2-1,TRBV9,CASSVGGRVYNEQFF,TGTGCCAGCAGCGTAGGCGGGAGGGTTTACAATGAGCAGTTCTTC
-,-,TRBJ1-3,TRBV7-2,CASSLGRVNTIYF,TGTGCCAGCAGCTTAGGACGGGTTAACACCATATATTTT
-,-,TRBJ1-1,TRBV12-3/TRBV12-4,CASSRTEYGVAFF,TGTGCCAGCAGTAGGACAGAGTACGGTGTTGCTTTCTTT
-,TRBD1,TRBJ1-3,TRBV6-5,CASSGHRGPGNTIYF,TGTGCCAGCAGCGGTCACAGGGGGCCCGGAAACACCATATATTTT
-,-,TRBJ1-3,TRBV11-2,CASSLEQGPLSGNTIYF,TGTGCCAGCAGCTTAGAGCAGGGGCCCCTCTCTGGAAACACCATATATTTT
-,-,TRBJ2-1,TRBV23-1,CASSHPDEQFF,TGCGCCAGCAGTCATCCGGATGAGCAGTTCTTC
-,TRBD2,TRBJ2-4,TRBV7-2,CASSETLAGGSSAKNIQYF,TGTGCCAGCAGCGAGACACTAGCGGGAGGGAGTAGCGCCAAAAACATTCAGTACTTC
-,TRBD2,TRBJ2-1,TRBV3-1/TRBV3-2,CASSDSGAPYNEQFF,TGTGCCAGCAGCGATAGCGGGGCCCCCTACAATGAGCAGTTCTTC
-,-,TRBJ2-6,TRBV9,CASSRLGFSGANVLTF,TGTGCCAGCAGCAGACTAGGGTTTTCTGGGGCCAACGTCCTGACTTTC
-,-,TRBJ2-5,TRBV3-1/TRBV3-2,CASSQNSQETQYF,TGTGCCAGCAGCCAGAACTCACAAGAGACCCAGTACTTC
once,-,TRBJ1-4,TRBV5-1,CASRLITSTNEKLFF,TGCGCCAGCAGGCTAATTACTTCAACTAATGAAAAACTGTTTTTT
-,-,TRBJ1-3,TRBV13,CASSPQDRRGNTIYF,TGTGCCAGCAGCCCACAGGACAGAAGGGGGAACACCATATATTTT
-,TRBD1,TRBJ1-2,TRBV3-1/TRBV3-2,CASSQDMDRVYGYTF,TGTGCCAGCAGCCAAGATATGGACAGGGTCTATGGCTACACCTTC
-,-,TRBJ2-7,TRBV18,CASLPSTGEVLSYEQYF,TGTGCCAGCCTCCCCAGCACAGGGGAGGTGTTGTCCTACGAGCAGTACTTC
once,TRBD1,TRBJ2-7,TRBV13,CASSFLGLGQGRNEQYF,TGTGCCAGCAGCTTTCTGGGTCTTGGACAGGGGAGGAACGAGCAGTACTTC